These 12 T cell receptor beta chains were sequenced from one sample in a study of blood T cells in healthy people across ages. PCR was performed a second time for about 7 to 12 cycles using a sample-barcoded 5' primer and a J-beta primer mix. TCRdb reanalysed the 5' RACE reads using MiXCR and keeps one entry per CDR3 protein. The sample carries some 760,000 distinct CDR3 sequences, 25% recorded once. Separately, the same data were catalogued under a study of T cells of mothers and their children.

The sample taken for sequencing was blood. The receptors derive from a boy aged 5-17 years in good health.

The chain employs TRBV7-2 and TRBJ2-5, with D tentatively TRBD1 (7 bases). CDR1 and CDR2 from the germline V gene are SGHTA and FQGNSA. The CDR3 extends over 15 amino acids. V was clipped by 4 bases and J by 6 bases, with 18 bases between them. CDR3 in amino acids: CASSYTRGTEKTQYF. The DNA for the CDR3 is TGTGCCAGCAGCTATACCAGGGGGACTGAAAAGACCCAGTACTTC.

This clonotype has only a few counts. The chain uses TRBV10-2 and TRBJ2-5; D ambiguous. Germline V lookup: CDR1 WSHSY, CDR2 SAAADI. V was pared by 0 bases and J by 2 bases, with 7 bases between. The CDR3 is 14 residues long. The CDR3 DNA sequence: TGCGCCAGCAGTGAGTCGATAGGGCAAGAGACCCAGTACTTC. This encodes CASSESIGQETQYF.

The gene calls are TRBV20-1 and TRBJ2-5; TRBD2 matches at 7 bases. J lost 11 bases, V lost 6 bases, and 18 bases had no gene match. CDR3 size: 14 residues. Germline CDR1 DFQATT, CDR2 SNEGSKA (reference sequence). The CDR3 DNA reads as TGCAGTGCCGCCAGCGCTAGCGGCCAGAGAGAGCAGTACTTC. Its translation is CSAASASGQREQYF.

In this sample, this clonotype turned up a few times. The chain links TRBV2 to TRBJ1-3; TRBD1 matches at 7 bases. The germline V gene encodes CDR1 SNHLY and CDR2 FYNNEI. V was clipped by 5 bases and J by 0 bases; unmatched bases: 7. This CDR3 contains 16 residues. CDR3 bases: TGTGCCAGCAGTATCCAGGGGGAAGCCTCTGGAAACACCATATATTTT. Its protein is CASSIQGEASGNTIYF.

This clonotype was counted a few times. The junction departs from the called germline gene at one end, perhaps through a read error. This rearrangement joins TRBV3-1 to TRBJ2-5; the match to TRBD2 covers 9 bases. Looked up from germline, CDR1 is LGHDT and CDR2 is YNNKEL (reference sequence). The CDR3 is 15 residues long. CDR3 DNA sequence: TGTGCCTGCAGCCACCTGACTAGCGGAGCTGAGACCCAGTACTTC. Protein sequence: CACSHLTSGAETQYF.

The chain employs TRBV3-1 and TRBJ2-5, with 8 bases aligning to TRBD1. Germline V gene lookup returns CDR1 LGHDT and CDR2 YNNKEL (reference sequence). With V trimmed by 4 bases and J by 2 bases, 9 bases remained unmatched. This CDR3 is built from 16 residues. The CDR3 loop is CASSPWTGREQETQYF. The DNA for the CDR3 is TGTGCCAGCAGCCCCTGGACAGGGCGGGAACAAGAGACCCAGTACTTC.

In its sample, this clonotype was seen a few times. The chain joins TRBV3-1 to TRBJ2-5, with TRBD2 matching over 10 bases. The DNA end favors TRBJ2-7, so the J call may be wrong. The CDR3 consists of 15 residues. Germline V gene data show CDR1 as LGHDT and CDR2 as YNNKEL (reference sequence). The CDR3 sequence is CASSQGGTSVDEQYF. In nucleotides, the CDR3 is TGTGCCAGCAGCCAAGGGGGGACTAGCGTGGACGAGCAGTACTTC.

The V and J genes are TRBV12-3 or TRBV12-4 and TRBJ1-5, with a tentative D call TRBD1 (6 bases). The V end lost 6 bases, the J end lost 4 bases, and 10 bases lay between the germline ends. This CDR3 contains 13 residues. The CDR3 DNA is TGTGCCAGCAGCCAGGGGAAAAATCAGCCCCAGCATTTT. Residues: CASSQGKNQPQHF.

The rearrangement joins TRBV5-1 to TRBJ2-5, with TRBD1 matching over 7 bases. In germline, CDR1 is SGHRS, CDR2 YFSETQ. The V segment lost 4 bases and the J segment 2 bases; nucleotides outside the gene matches: 5. This CDR3 is built from 14 residues. The CDR3 DNA is TGCGCCAGCAGCGGGGGACAGCAACAAGAGACCCAGTACTTC. Translation: CASSGGQQQETQYF.

There are a few counts of this clonotype. The chain couples TRBV15 to TRBJ2-1, with 7 nucleotides matching TRBD1. The CDR3 is made up of 15 amino acids. Germline V gene data show CDR1 as LNHNV and CDR2 as YYDKDF (reference sequence). Losses at the gene ends were 4 bases for V and 4 bases for J; bases not matched to a gene: 7. CDR3 DNA: TGTGCCACCAGCACCGGGACAGAAGAATACAATGAGCAGTTCTTC. Translation gives CATSTGTEEYNEQFF.

This chain links TRBV10-3 with TRBJ2-2; D gene ambiguous. Germline CDR1 is ENHRY and CDR2 is SYGVKD. Trimming shortened V by 11 bases and J by 0 bases, and 16 bases separated the two germline ends. The CDR3 loop spans 15 amino acids. DNA for the CDR3: TGTGCCTCCTCAACTGGACGGGCGAACACCGGGGAGCTGTTTTTT. Translating it yields CASSTGRANTGELFF.

In nucleotides, the CDR3 is TGCAGCTACGGACCAGGGGAAGAGACCCAGTACTTC. Its translation: CSYGPGEETQYF. This chain links TRBV29-1 with TRBJ2-5; D perhaps matches TRBD1 (6 bases). The CDR3 sequence is 12 residues long. V gave up 8 bases and J gave up 3 bases, with 13 bases separating them. From germline, CDR1 is SQVTM and CDR2 ANQGSEA.